Each of the 9 T cell receptor beta chains below was sequenced from the same sample in a study of blood T cells in healthy people across ages. Using a J-beta primer mix together with a sample-barcoded 5' primer, a second PCR was run for roughly 7 to 12 cycles. MiXCR was run by TCRdb on the 5' RACE reads, yielding one entry per CDR3 protein. The repertoire holds 1.5 million to 2 million distinct CDR3 sequences, with around half as singletons. Sequenced: blood. All receptors come from a woman between 40 and 50 years old in good health.

The rearrangement joins TRBV6-2 or TRBV6-3 to TRBJ1-5, with D perhaps matching TRBD1 (5 bases). Germline CDR1 is MNHEY and CDR2 is SVGEGT. V lost 7 bases to trimming and J lost 7 bases, with 14 bases between them. This CDR3 comprises 13 residues. The CDR3 reads CASTWGRDQPQHF. In nucleotides, the CDR3 is TGTGCCAGCACATGGGGAAGGGACCAGCCCCAGCATTTT.

This clonotype appeared a few times. A much bigger clone sits one base away, suggesting this may be a read error. V usage is TRBV29-1 and J usage is TRBJ2-1; no reliable D call. Germline V gene data show CDR1 as SQVTM and CDR2 as ANQGSEA. This CDR3 is 13 amino acids long. V lost 0 bases and J lost 10, with 13 bases in between. CDR3 sequence reads: CSVEEPSVWEQFF. The CDR3, as DNA: TGCAGCGTTGAAGAGCCGTCAGTGTGGGAGCAGTTCTTC.

The chain carries TRBV28 and TRBJ2-5; 7 positions agree with TRBD1. The J segment lost 2 bases and the V segment lost 2 bases, leaving 5 bases of the junction unmatched. CDR1 and CDR2 from the germline V gene are MDHEN and SYDVKM. CDR3 length equals 15 residues. Here the CDR3 DNA reads TGTGCCAGCAGTTTAGGCCAGGGGGAGCAAGAGACCCAGTACTTC. It specifies CASSLGQGEQETQYF.

This clonotype has at least ten counts. The genes are TRBV7-9 and TRBJ2-4, with D perhaps matching TRBD1 (5 bases). Germline V gene lookup returns CDR1 SEHNR and CDR2 FQNEAQ (reference sequence). The V end lost 1 base, the J end lost 0 bases, and 7 bases lay between the germline ends. This CDR3 spans 15 amino acids. DNA for the CDR3: TGTGCCAGCAGCTTAGTTCAGGGAGCCAAAAACATTCAGTACTTC. This codes for CASSLVQGAKNIQYF.

This clonotype was found a few times. The chain links TRBV7-8 to TRBJ2-7; no reliable D call. V gave up 5 bases and J gave up 0 bases, with 14 bases separating them. The CDR3 covers 15 residues. CDR1 is SGHVS, CDR2 FQNEAQ, per germline. This chain's CDR3 is CASSPRSLSSYEQYF. CDR3 coding DNA: TGTGCCAGCAGCCCCAGGTCCTTGAGCTCCTACGAGCAGTACTTC. Supplemented by reference TRBV7-8 and TRBJ2-7, the full variable domain reads GAGVSQSPRYKVAKRGQDVALRCDPISGHVSLFWYQQALGQGPEFLTYFQNEAQLDKSGLPSDRFFAERPEGSVSTLKIQRTQQEDSAVYLCASSPRSLSSYEQYFGPGTRLTVT.

The J gene is TRBJ1-2, the V gene TRBV6-5; 10 bases match TRBD1. CDR1 is MNHEY, CDR2 SVGAGI, per germline. The CDR3 runs to 14 residues. The V and J ends lost 4 bases and 8 bases, in that order; junction bases with no gene match: 7. The CDR3 nucleotides read TGTGCCAGCAGTTGGAGACAGGGGGCGGGGGGCTACACCTTC. It specifies CASSWRQGAGGYTF.

The J gene is TRBJ2-1, the V gene TRBV5-6, with 8 bases that match TRBD2. Per germline, CDR1 SGHDT and CDR2 YYEEEE. The V segment lost 2 bases and the J segment 5 bases; nucleotides outside the gene matches: 9. This CDR3 has 16 amino acids. In DNA, the CDR3 is TGTGCCAGCAGCTTTTTGTCAGCGGGGGAGGACAATGAGCAGTTCTTC. Protein: CASSFLSAGEDNEQFF.

This chain connects TRBV5-1 to TRBJ1-1, with D maybe TRBD1 (6 bases). Germline V lookup: CDR1 SGHRS, CDR2 YFSETQ. This CDR3 has 14 residues. The V end lost 6 bases, the J end lost 0 bases, and 12 bases lay between the germline ends. As DNA, the CDR3 is TGCGCCAGCACCAAACAGGGTTTGAACACTGAAGCTTTCTTT. Protein product: CASTKQGLNTEAFF.

The chain is built from TRBV5-4 and TRBJ2-1; TRBD2 aligns across 8 bases. The germline gives CDR1 SGHNT, CDR2 YYREEE (reference sequence). With V trimmed by 4 bases and J by 0 bases, 15 bases remained unmatched. The CDR3 sequence is 19 residues long. The CDR3 sequence: CASSTGNMIAGGSYNEQFF. The DNA for the CDR3 is TGTGCCAGCAGCACCGGAAATATGATTGCGGGGGGCTCCTACAATGAGCAGTTCTTC.